Below are 2 T cell receptor beta chains sequenced from a single sample in a study of blood T cell repertoires in COVID-19 (TCRdb year 2020). The library was obtained by the immunoSEQ multiplex PCR assay. The clones in this table, taken by TCRdb from immuneACCESS, are in-frame only. Not every clone is retained; where verified, under half of the shortfall comes from an unresolved V gene, and the cause of the rest is unknown. The sample yields some 64,000 clones; 70% to 90% were counted once. Roughly 4% of the sample belongs to the ten largest clones. Material for sequencing was peripheral blood. These receptors were taken from a man between 45 and 60 years old with active COVID-19.

The chain couples TRBV5-6 to TRBJ2-7, with D perhaps TRBD2 (6 bases). V was shortened by 0 bases and J by 3 bases, with 13 bases between the two germline ends. Germline CDR1 is SGHDT and CDR2 is YYEEEE. This CDR3 spans 15 amino acids. The CDR3 spells CASSLGREPFYEQYF. For the CDR3, the DNA is TGTGCCAGCAGCTTGGGGAGGGAGCCCTTCTACGAGCAGTACTTC.

J is TRBJ2-3 and V is TRBV5-4; 7 bases map to TRBD2. The ends lost 1 base at V and 4 bases at J; junction bases unmatched: 12. CDR1 and CDR2 from the germline V gene are SGHNT and YYREEE (reference sequence). There are 17 residues in the CDR3. CDR3 sequence reads: CASSLSGEGRLADTQYF. The CDR3 region has the DNA TGTGCCAGCAGCTTGAGCGGGGAAGGTCGGCTGGCAGATACGCAGTATTTT.